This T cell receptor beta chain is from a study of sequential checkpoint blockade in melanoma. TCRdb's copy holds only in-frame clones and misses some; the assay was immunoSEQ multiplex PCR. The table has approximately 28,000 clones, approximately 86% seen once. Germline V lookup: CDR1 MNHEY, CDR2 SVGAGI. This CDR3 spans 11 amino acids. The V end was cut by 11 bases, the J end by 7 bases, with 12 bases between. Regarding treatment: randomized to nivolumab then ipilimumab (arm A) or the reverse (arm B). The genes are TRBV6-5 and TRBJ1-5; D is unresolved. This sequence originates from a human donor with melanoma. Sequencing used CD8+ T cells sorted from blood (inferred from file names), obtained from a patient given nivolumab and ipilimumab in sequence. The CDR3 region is CAPRREQPQHF. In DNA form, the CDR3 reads TGTGCCCCTCGACGGGAGCAGCCCCAGCATTTT.